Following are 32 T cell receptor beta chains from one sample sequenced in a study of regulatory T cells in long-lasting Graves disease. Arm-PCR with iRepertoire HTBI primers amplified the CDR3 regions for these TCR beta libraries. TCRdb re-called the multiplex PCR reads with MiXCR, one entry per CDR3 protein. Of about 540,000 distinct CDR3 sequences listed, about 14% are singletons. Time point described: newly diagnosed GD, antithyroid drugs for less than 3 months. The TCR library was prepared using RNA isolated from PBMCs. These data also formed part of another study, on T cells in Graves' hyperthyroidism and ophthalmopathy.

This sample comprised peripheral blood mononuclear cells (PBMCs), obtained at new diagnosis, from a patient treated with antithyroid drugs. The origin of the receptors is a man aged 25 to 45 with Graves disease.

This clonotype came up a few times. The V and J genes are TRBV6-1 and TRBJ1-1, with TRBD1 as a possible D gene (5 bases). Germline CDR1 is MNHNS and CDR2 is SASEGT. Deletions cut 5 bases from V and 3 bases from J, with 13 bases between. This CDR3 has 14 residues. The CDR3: CASSKGWGDTEAFF. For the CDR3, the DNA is TGTGCCAGCAGTAAGGGTTGGGGGGACACTGAAGCTTTCTTT.

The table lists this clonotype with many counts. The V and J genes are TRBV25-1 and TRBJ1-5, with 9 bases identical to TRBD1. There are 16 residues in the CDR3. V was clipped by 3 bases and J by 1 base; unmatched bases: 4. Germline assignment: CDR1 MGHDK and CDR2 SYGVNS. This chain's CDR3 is CASSDPGQGSNQPQHF. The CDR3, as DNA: TGTGCCAGCAGTGATCCCGGACAGGGGAGCAATCAGCCCCAGCATTTT.

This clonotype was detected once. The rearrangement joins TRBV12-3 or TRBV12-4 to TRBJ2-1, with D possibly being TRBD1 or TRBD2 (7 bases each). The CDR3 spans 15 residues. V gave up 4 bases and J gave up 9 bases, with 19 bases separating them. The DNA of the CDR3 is TGTGCCAGCAGTTCAGGGGGGGAACACGTCGCTGAGCAGTTCTTC. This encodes CASSSGGEHVAEQFF.

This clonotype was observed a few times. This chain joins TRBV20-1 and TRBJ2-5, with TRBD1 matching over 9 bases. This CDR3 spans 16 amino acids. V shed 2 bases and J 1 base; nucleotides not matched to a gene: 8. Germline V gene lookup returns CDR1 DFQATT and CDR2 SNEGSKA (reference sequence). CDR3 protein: CSARRPGQGIQETQYF. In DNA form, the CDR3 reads TGCAGTGCTAGAAGACCGGGACAGGGAATCCAAGAGACCCAGTACTTC.

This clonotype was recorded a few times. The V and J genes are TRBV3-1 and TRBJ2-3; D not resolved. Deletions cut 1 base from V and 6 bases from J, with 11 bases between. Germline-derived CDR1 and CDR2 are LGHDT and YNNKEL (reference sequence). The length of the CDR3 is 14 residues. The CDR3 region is CASSQAEIQDTQYF. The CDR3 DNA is TGTGCCAGCAGCCAAGCTGAGATCCAGGATACGCAGTATTTT.

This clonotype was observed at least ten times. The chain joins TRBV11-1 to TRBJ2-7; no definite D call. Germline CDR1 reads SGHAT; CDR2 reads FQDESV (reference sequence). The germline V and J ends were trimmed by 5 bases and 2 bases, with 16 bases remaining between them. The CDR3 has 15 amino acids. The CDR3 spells CASSQDWTTPYEQYF. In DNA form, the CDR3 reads TGTGCCAGCAGCCAGGATTGGACCACCCCCTACGAGCAGTACTTC.

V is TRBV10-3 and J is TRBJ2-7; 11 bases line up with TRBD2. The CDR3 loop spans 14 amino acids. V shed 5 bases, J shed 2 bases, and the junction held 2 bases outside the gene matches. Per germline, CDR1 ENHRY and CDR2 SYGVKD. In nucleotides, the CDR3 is TGTGCCATCAGTAGGACTAGCGGGCCCTACGAGCAGTACTTC. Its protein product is CAISRTSGPYEQYF.

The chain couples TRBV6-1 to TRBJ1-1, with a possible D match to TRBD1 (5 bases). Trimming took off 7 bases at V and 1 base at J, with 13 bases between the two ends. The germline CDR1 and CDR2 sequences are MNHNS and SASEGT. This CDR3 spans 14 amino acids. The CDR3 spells CASMSAGTNTEAFF. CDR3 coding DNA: TGTGCCAGCATGTCGGCAGGGACGAACACTGAAGCTTTCTTT.

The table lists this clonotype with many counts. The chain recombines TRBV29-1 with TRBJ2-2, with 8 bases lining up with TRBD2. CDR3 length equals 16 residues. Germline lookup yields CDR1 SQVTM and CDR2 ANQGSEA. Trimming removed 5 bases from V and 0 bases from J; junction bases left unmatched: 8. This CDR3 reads CSVTSGGPPNTGELFF. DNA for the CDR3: TGCAGCGTTACTAGCGGAGGCCCTCCGAACACCGGGGAGCTGTTTTTT.

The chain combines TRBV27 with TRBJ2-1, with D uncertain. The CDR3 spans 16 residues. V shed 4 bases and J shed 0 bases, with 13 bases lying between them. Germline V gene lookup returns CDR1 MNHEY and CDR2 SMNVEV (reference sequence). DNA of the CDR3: TGTGCCAGCAGTTCGCCGAGCAGAAACTCCTACAATGAGCAGTTCTTC. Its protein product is CASSSPSRNSYNEQFF.

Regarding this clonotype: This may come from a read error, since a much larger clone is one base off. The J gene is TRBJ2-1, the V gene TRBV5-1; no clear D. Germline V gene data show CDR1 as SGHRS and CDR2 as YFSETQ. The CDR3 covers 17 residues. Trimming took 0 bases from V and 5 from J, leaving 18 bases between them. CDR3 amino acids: CASSLEPAPIPNNEQFF. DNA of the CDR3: TGCGCCAGCAGCTTGGAGCCAGCCCCAATTCCTAACAATGAGCAGTTCTTC.

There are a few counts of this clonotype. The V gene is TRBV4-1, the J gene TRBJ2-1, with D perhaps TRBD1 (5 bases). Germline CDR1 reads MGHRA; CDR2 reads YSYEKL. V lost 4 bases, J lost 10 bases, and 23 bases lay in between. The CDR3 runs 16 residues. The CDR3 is CASSRSLAASAGEQFF. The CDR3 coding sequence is TGCGCCAGCAGCCGGAGTTTGGCGGCTTCGGCAGGGGAGCAGTTCTTC.

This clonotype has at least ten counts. CDR3 DNA sequence: TGTGCCAGCAGCTTAGGTAGCGGGAGGGCTGAGCAGTTCTTC. Translation gives CASSLGSGRAEQFF. The V and J genes are TRBV11-2 and TRBJ2-1, with 11 bases identical to TRBD2. The CDR3 runs 14 residues. The germline CDR1 and CDR2 sequences are SGHAT and FQNNGV. Trimming removed 1 base from V and 9 bases from J; junction bases left unmatched: 2. Filled out from reference TRBV11-2 and TRBJ2-1, the complete variable domain reads EAGVAQSPRYKIIEKRQSVAFWCNPISGHATLYWYQQILGQGPKLLIQFQNNGVVDDSQLPKDRFSAERLKGVDSTLKIQPAKLEDSAVYLCASSLGSGRAEQFFGPGTRLTVL.

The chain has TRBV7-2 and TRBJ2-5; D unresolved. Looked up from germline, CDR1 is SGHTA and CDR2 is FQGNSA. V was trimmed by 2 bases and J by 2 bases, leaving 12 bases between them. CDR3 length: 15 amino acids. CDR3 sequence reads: CASSLSNRRQETQYF. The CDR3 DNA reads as TGTGCCAGCAGCTTAAGTAATCGCAGACAAGAGACCCAGTACTTC. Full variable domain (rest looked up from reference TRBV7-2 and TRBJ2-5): GAGVSQSPSNKVTEKGKDVELRCDPISGHTALYWYRQSLGQGLEFLIYFQGNSAPDKSGLPSDRFSAERTGGSVSTLTIQRTQQEDSAVYLCASSLSNRRQETQYFGPGTRLLVL.

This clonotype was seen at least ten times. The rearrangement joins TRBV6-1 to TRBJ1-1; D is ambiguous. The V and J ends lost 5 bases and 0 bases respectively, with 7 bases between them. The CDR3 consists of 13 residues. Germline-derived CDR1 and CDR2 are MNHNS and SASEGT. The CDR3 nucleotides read TGTGCCAGCAGTCGCATCTTGAACACTGAAGCTTTCTTT. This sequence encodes CASSRILNTEAFF.

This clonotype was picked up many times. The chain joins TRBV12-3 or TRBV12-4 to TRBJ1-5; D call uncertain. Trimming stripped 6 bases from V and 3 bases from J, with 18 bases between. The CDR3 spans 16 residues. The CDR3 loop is CASSPFGMEDNQPQHF. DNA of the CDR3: TGTGCCAGCAGCCCCTTCGGGATGGAGGACAATCAGCCCCAGCATTTT.

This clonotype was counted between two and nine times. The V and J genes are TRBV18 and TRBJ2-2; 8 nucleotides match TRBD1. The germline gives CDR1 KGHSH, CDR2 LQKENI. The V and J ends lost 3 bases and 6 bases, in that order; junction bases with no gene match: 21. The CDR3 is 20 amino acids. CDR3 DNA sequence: TGTGCCAGCTCACCGCCTGTCGGGACAGGTGTTGGGCAGCAGTCCGGGGAGCTGTTTTTT. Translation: CASSPPVGTGVGQQSGELFF. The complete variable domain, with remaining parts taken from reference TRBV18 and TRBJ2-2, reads NAGVMQNPRHLVRRRGQEARLRCSPMKGHSHVYWYRQLPEEGLKFMVYLQKENIIDESGMPKERFSAEFPKEGPSILRIQQVVRGDSAAYFCASSPPVGTGVGQQSGELFFGEGSRLTVL.

The CDR3 DNA follows: TGTGCCAGCAAAATGGGCATTAATCAGCCCCAGCATTTT. Its translation is CASKMGINQPQHF. V is TRBV6-1 and J is TRBJ1-5, with D unresolved. Trimming took off 7 bases at V and 4 bases at J, with 11 bases between the two ends. Germline assignment: CDR1 MNHNS and CDR2 SASEGT. This CDR3 comprises 13 residues.

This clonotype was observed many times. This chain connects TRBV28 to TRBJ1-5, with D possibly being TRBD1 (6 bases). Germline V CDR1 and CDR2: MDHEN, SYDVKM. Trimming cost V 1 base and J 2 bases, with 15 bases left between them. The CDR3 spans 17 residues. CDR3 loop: CASSLSVGAGGNQPQHF. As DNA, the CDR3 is TGTGCCAGCAGTTTATCGGTGGGGGCGGGAGGCAATCAGCCCCAGCATTTT.

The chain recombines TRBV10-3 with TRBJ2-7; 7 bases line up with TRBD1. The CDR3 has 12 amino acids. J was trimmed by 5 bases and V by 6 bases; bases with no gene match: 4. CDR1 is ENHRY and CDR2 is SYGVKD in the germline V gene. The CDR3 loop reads CAIRGTVHEQYF. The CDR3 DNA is TGTGCCATCAGGGGGACAGTCCACGAGCAGTACTTC.

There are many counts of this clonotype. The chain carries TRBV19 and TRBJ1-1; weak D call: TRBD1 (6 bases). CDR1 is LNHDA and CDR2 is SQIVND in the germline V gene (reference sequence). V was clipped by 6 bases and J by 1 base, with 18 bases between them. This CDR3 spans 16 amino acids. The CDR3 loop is CASRLGPGHPNTEAFF. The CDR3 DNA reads TGTGCCAGTAGATTGGGACCGGGACACCCGAACACTGAAGCTTTCTTT.

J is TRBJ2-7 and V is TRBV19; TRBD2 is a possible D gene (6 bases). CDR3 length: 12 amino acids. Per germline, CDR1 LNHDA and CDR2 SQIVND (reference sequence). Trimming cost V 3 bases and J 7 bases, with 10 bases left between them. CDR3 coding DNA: TGTGCCAGTAGTATGCGGGGAATGGAGCAGTACTTC. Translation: CASSMRGMEQYF. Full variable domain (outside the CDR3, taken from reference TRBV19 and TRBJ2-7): DGGITQSPKYLFRKEGQNVTLSCEQNLNHDAMYWYRQDPGQGLRLIYYSQIVNDFQKGDIAEGYSVSREKKESFPLTVTSAQKNPTAFYLCASSMRGMEQYFGPGTRLTVT.

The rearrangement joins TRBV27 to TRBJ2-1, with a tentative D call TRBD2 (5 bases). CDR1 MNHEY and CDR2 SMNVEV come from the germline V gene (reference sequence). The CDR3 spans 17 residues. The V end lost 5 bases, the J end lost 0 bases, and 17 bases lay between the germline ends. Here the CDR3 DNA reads TGTGCCAGCAGTCCAAGACATGGACTCCGCTCCTACAATGAGCAGTTCTTC. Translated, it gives CASSPRHGLRSYNEQFF.

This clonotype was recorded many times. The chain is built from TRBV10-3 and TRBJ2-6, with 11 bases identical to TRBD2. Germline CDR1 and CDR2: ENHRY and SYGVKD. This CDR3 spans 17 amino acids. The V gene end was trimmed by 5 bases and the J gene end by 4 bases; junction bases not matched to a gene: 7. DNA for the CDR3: TGTGCCATCAGTAATAGCGGGAGGGCGTGGGGGGCCAACGTCCTGACTTTC. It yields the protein CAISNSGRAWGANVLTF.

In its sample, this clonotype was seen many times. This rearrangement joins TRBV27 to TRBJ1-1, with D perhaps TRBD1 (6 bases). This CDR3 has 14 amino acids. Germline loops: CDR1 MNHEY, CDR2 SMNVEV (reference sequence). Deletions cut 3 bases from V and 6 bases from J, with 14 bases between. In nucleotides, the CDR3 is TGTGCCAGCAGTTTCCGCCGAGGGGGGGCTGAAGCTTTCTTT. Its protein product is CASSFRRGGAEAFF.

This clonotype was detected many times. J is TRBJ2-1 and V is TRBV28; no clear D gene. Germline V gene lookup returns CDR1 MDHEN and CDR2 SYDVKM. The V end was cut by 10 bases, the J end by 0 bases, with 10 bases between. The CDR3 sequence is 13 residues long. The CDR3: CATGSSSYNEQFF. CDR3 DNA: TGTGCCACTGGAAGTTCCTCCTACAATGAGCAGTTCTTC.

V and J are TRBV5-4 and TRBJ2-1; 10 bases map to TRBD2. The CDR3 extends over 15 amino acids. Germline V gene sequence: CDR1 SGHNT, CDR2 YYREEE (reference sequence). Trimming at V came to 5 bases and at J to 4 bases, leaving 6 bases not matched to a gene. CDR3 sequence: CASRLTTSGYNEQFF. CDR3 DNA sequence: TGTGCCAGCAGACTAACGACTAGCGGGTACAATGAGCAGTTCTTC.

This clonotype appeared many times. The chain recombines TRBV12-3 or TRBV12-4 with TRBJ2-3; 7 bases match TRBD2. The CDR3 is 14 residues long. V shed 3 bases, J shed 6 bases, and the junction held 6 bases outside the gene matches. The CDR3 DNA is TGTGCCAGCAGTTTTGGCGGGAGCGAGGATACGCAGTATTTT. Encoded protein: CASSFGGSEDTQYF.

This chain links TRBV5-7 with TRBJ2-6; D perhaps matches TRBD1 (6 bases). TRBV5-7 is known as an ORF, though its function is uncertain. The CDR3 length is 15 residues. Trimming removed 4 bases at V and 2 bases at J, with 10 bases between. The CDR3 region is CASSPYRAGANVLTF. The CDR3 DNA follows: TGTGCCAGCAGCCCATACAGGGCTGGGGCCAACGTCCTGACTTTC.

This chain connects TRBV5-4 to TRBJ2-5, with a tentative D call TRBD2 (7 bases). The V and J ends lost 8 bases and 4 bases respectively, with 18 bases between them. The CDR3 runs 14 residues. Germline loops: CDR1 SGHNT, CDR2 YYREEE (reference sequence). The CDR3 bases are TGTGCCAGTTTCCCCCGGGGGGCGGGAGAGACCCAGTACTTC. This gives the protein CASFPRGAGETQYF.

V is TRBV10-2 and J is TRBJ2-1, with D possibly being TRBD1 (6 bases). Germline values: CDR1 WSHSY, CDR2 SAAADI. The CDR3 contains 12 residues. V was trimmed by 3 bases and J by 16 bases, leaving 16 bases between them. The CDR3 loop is CASSDLGTSQFF. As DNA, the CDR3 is TGCGCCAGCAGTGATCTAGGGACATCTCAATTCTTC.

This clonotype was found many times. In DNA form, the CDR3 reads TGCGCCAGCAGCTCTAACGGACAGGGGGTATATGGCTACACCTTC. Its translation: CASSSNGQGVYGYTF. This chain joins TRBV5-1 and TRBJ1-2; 10 nucleotides agree with TRBD1. Germline CDR1 is SGHRS and CDR2 is YFSETQ. J lost 5 bases, V lost 3 bases, and 7 bases had no gene match. The CDR3 has 15 amino acids.